The rows below give T cell receptor beta chains drawn from one sample of a study of identical twins. One entry per CDR3 protein results from TCRdb running MiXCR on the 5' RACE reads. The data show roughly 720,000 distinct CDR3 sequences, roughly 20% seen once. The same sample was also studied in work on T cells expressing NK-cell markers.

The sample consisted of PBMCs. Receptors were obtained from a woman under 30 in good health. Both conserved end residues are part of each CDR3. A D gene is named only where the DNA matches it firmly. Part of the rows lack a size; the others show once, few, many or a class for expanded clones.

>TRBD2|TRBJ2-1|many|TRBV12-3/TRBV12-4
TGTGCCAGCAGTCCGGGACTAGTCTACAATGAGCAGTTCTTC
CASSPGLVYNEQFF
>TRBD2|TRBJ2-2|NA|TRBV2
TGTGCCAGCAGGGCTAGCGGGAGAGCCGGGGAGCTGTTTTTT
CASRASGRAGELFF
>NA|TRBJ1-5|NA|TRBV10-3
TGTGCCATCAGTGGACAGGATAGCAATCAGCCCCAGCATTTT
CAISGQDSNQPQHF
>NA|TRBJ2-1|NA|TRBV20-1
TGCAGTGCTAGAGAAGGACCCGCAGACAATGAGCAGTTCTTC
CSAREGPADNEQFF
>NA|TRBJ2-3|NA|TRBV5-1
TGCGCCAGCAGCGGGGGACGCACTGCATTGCAGTATTTT
CASSGGRTALQYF
>NA|TRBJ2-2|few|TRBV5-1
TGCGCCAGCAGCTTGCCAGGGGACCGCACCGGGGAGCTGTTTTTT
CASSLPGDRTGELFF
>TRBD1|TRBJ2-7|few|TRBV20-1
TGCAGTGCTGCAAGGGGGCTAGACGAGCAGTACTTC
CSAARGLDEQYF
>NA|TRBJ2-5|NA|TRBV7-9
TGTGCCAGCAGCTTAGACGTTGAGGTCACAGAGACCCAGTACTTC
CASSLDVEVTETQYF
>TRBD2|TRBJ2-1|NA|TRBV5-1
TGCGCCAGCAGCTTTTATGGCGGGAGGGGCAATGAGCAGTTCTTC
CASSFYGGRGNEQFF
>TRBD1|TRBJ2-5|few|TRBV4-3
TGCGCCAGCAGCCAAGTCTCGGGCAGGGGGCCAGAGACCCAGTACTTC
CASSQVSGRGPETQYF
>NA|TRBJ2-1|few|TRBV29-1
TGCAGCGTTCCCACCCGTGGGTCGCCGAACAATGAGCAGTTCTTC
CSVPTRGSPNNEQFF
>NA|TRBJ2-3|NA|TRBV6-5
TGTGCCAGCAGTTACTATAGGGCAGATACGCAGTATTTT
CASSYYRADTQYF
>NA|TRBJ2-3|few|TRBV12-3/TRBV12-4
TGTGCCAGCAGTTTACGGCTGAACACAGATACGCAGTATTTT
CASSLRLNTDTQYF
>NA|TRBJ2-1|NA|TRBV6-2/TRBV6-3
TGTGCCAGCAGCCTATTACAGGTCCCCCCCTACAATGAGCAGTTCTTC
CASSLLQVPPYNEQFF
>NA|TRBJ2-3|few|TRBV20-1
TGCAGTGCTTCATGGGTGTATTCCACAGATACGCAGTATTTT
CSASWVYSTDTQYF
>TRBD1|TRBJ1-2|few|TRBV5-1
TGCGCCAGCAGCTTTTTAGTCGGACAGGGTTTAAACTATGGCTACACCTTC
CASSFLVGQGLNYGYTF
>NA|TRBJ2-5|few|TRBV6-1
TGTGCCAGCACCGCCCATGGTTATCAAGAGACCCAGTACTTC
CASTAHGYQETQYF
>NA|TRBJ1-4|NA|TRBV10-3
TGTGCAACTCGACCCCCCAGGGCGGGCGAAAAACTGTTTTTT
CATRPPRAGEKLFF
>TRBD1|TRBJ2-3|NA|TRBV5-1
TGCGCCAGCAGCTTCACAGGGGGCTCCCAGGAGGATACGCAGTATTTT
CASSFTGGSQEDTQYF
>NA|TRBJ2-3|few|TRBV7-9
TGTGCCAGCAGCTCCGTCGCAGGGGCGCAGTATTTT
CASSSVAGAQYF
>NA|TRBJ1-5|NA|TRBV15
TGTGCCACCAGCAGGGACTCCGGGTCAAGTCAGCCCCAGCATTTT
CATSRDSGSSQPQHF
>TRBD1|TRBJ1-5|NA|TRBV12-3/TRBV12-4
TGTGCCAGCAGTTTCTCAGGGGGATATCAGCCCCAGCATTTT
CASSFSGGYQPQHF
>NA|TRBJ2-3|NA|TRBV14
TGTGCCAGCAGCCAAGGGAATACGCAGTATTTT
CASSQGNTQYF
>TRBD2|TRBJ2-3|NA|TRBV29-1
TGCAGCGTTGAACTTCGCCACGGAGCGGGGGCCCGAGATACGCAGTATTTT
CSVELRHGAGARDTQYF
>TRBD2|TRBJ2-1|NA|TRBV5-1
TGCGCCAGCAGCTTGGGGACTAGCGTTGAGCAGTTCTTC
CASSLGTSVEQFF
>NA|TRBJ1-1|few|TRBV5-8
TGTGCCAGCATCCGCCTTGCAGGGTTTACTGAAGCTTTCTTT
CASIRLAGFTEAFF
>NA|TRBJ2-7|few|TRBV30
TGTGCCTGGATGCGGGTAGGGAGTGCCTACGAGCAGTACTTC
CAWMRVGSAYEQYF
>NA|TRBJ2-1|NA|TRBV7-9
TGTGCCAGCAGGTCCAACGGCTTGGAGCAGTTCTTC
CASRSNGLEQFF
>NA|TRBJ2-1|NA|TRBV12-3/TRBV12-4
TGTGCCAGCAGGGACACGGGGGGCCAAGGGAGCCGTGAGCAGTTCTTC
CASRDTGGQGSREQFF
>NA|TRBJ1-1|NA|TRBV28
TGTGCCAGCAGTTTACCGTTCACCCGACGGAGTAAAAACACTGAAGCTTTCTTT
CASSLPFTRRSKNTEAFF
>NA|TRBJ1-2|few|TRBV20-1
TGCAGTGCTAGAGATGAGTATGGCTACACCTTC
CSARDEYGYTF
>TRBD2|TRBJ2-7|few|TRBV5-1
TGCGCCAGCAGCTGGGGTACTAGCGGGGCCTACGAGCAGTACTTC
CASSWGTSGAYEQYF
>NA|TRBJ2-5|few|TRBV9
TGTGCCAGCAGCGTGATAGGGGCCCAGGAGACCCAGTACTTC
CASSVIGAQETQYF
>NA|TRBJ1-4|NA|TRBV20-1
TGCAGTGCCGCACAGGGCGGGGGTAATGAAAAACTGTTTTTT
CSAAQGGGNEKLFF
>NA|TRBJ1-2|NA|TRBV29-1
TGCAGCGTTACTAACCAGGGGACCGGCTACGGCTACACCTTC
CSVTNQGTGYGYTF
>TRBD1|TRBJ2-2|few|TRBV7-9
TGTGCCAGCAGCCTGGGACAGGGTGAAACCGGGGAGCTGTTTTTT
CASSLGQGETGELFF
>NA|TRBJ2-7|NA|TRBV3-1
TGTGCCAGCGGTCAGTTATACGAGCAGTACTTC
CASGQLYEQYF
>NA|TRBJ1-1|few|TRBV15
TGTGCCACCTCTGGGGGTAACACTGAAGCTTTCTTT
CATSGGNTEAFF
>NA|TRBJ2-7|few|TRBV10-2
TGCGCCAGCGGGACTCCCGAGGGTTACGAGCAGTACTTC
CASGTPEGYEQYF
>TRBD2|TRBJ2-1|NA|TRBV7-2
TGTGCCAGCAGCTTAGTGGCTAGCGGGGGCTCCTACAATGAGCAGTTCTTC
CASSLVASGGSYNEQFF
>NA|TRBJ1-1|NA|TRBV20-1
TGCAGTGCTAGAGTTGCCAGCAACACTGAAGCTTTCTTT
CSARVASNTEAFF
>TRBD2|TRBJ2-1|many|TRBV20-1
TGCAGTCTGAGCGGGGGGGCCTTGAATGAGCAGTTCTTC
CSLSGGALNEQFF
>TRBD2|TRBJ2-7|few|TRBV6-1
TGTGCCAGCACCCCGGTGGGAGCGGGAGAATACGAGCAGTACTTC
CASTPVGAGEYEQYF
>TRBD2|TRBJ2-3|few|TRBV20-1
TGCAGTGCTATGGGTTGGGAGGGGCCTTACACAGATACGCAGTATTTT
CSAMGWEGPYTDTQYF
>NA|TRBJ1-2|few|TRBV29-1
TGCAGCGTTGAAGATGGAGGGCTCTATGGCTACACCTTC
CSVEDGGLYGYTF
>TRBD2|TRBJ2-1|few|TRBV18
TGTGCCAGCTCACCTCGGGTAGCGGGCTACAATGAGCAGTTCTTC
CASSPRVAGYNEQFF
>TRBD2|TRBJ2-3|NA|TRBV6-5
TGTGCCAGCAGTTACTCTGGGACTAGGTGGGATACGCAGTATTTT
CASSYSGTRWDTQYF
>NA|TRBJ1-5|many|TRBV25-1
TGTGCCAGCAGTGACGCAGGGCCCAGGCAGCCCCAGCATTTT
CASSDAGPRQPQHF
>TRBD1|TRBJ2-7|few|TRBV7-6
TGTGCCAGCAGCTCCTACCGCCAGGGGGTAAGCGAGCAGTACTTC
CASSSYRQGVSEQYF
>TRBD2|TRBJ2-1|NA|TRBV6-2/TRBV6-3
TGTGCCAGCAGTTCTCTAGCGGGAGTTCGGGGTGAGCAGTTCTTC
CASSSLAGVRGEQFF
>NA|TRBJ2-7|NA|TRBV6-5
TGTGCCAGCAGTTACTTCATGACGAGAGGGCCCCACGAGCAGTACTTC
CASSYFMTRGPHEQYF
>NA|TRBJ1-1|NA|TRBV20-1
TGCAGTGCTAGCAAGGGAGGAGTGAACACTGAAGCTTTCTTT
CSASKGGVNTEAFF
>TRBD2|TRBJ2-5|NA|TRBV20-1
TGCAGTGCTGGAAGGACTAGCGGGGGGGTGAAAGAGACCCAGTACTTC
CSAGRTSGGVKETQYF
>TRBD1|TRBJ1-2|NA|TRBV20-1
TGCAGTGCTAGACCCTCGGCGGACAGGGGTAACTATGGCTACACCTTC
CSARPSADRGNYGYTF
>TRBD2|TRBJ2-6|few|TRBV5-1
TGCGCCAGCACAGCGGGATTCTCTGGGGCCAACGTCCTGACTTTC
CASTAGFSGANVLTF
>NA|TRBJ2-2|NA|TRBV5-1
TGCGCCAGCAGCCACCTAACAGGGACCGGGGAGCTGTTTTTT
CASSHLTGTGELFF
>TRBD1|TRBJ2-7|few|TRBV9
TGTGCCAGCAGCGTAGGGACAGGGATATTTTACGAGCAGTACTTC
CASSVGTGIFYEQYF